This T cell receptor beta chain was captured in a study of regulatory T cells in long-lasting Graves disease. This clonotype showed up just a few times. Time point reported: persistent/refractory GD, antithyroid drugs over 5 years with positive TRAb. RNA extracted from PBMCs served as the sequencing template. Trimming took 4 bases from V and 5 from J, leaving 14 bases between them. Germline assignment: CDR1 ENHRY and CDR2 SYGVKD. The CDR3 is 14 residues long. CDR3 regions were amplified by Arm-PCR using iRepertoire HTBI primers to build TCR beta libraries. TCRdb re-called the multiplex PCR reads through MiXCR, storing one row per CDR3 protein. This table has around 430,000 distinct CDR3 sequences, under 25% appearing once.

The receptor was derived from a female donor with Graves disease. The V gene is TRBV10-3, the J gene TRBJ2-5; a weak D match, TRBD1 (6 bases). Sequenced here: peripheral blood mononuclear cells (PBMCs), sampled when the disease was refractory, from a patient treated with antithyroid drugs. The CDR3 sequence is CAISGGRTGETQYF. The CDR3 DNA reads TGTGCCATCAGTGGGGGGAGAACAGGGGAGACCCAGTACTTC.